Following are 27 T cell receptor beta chains from one sample sequenced in a study of control samples from healthy donors and cancer patients. Produced via immunoSEQ multiplex PCR; TCRdb's table is partial and in-frame only. The sample consists of around 140,000 clones, around 90% of them appearing once. Sequences were obtained from blood. The receptors come from a man aged 25-45 years in good health.

This sequence joins TRBV7-8 and TRBJ1-1; D remains unclear. V was trimmed by 3 bases and J by 1 base, leaving 0 bases between them. This CDR3 is 11 amino acids long. The germline V gene encodes CDR1 SGHVS and CDR2 FQNEAQ. The CDR3 nucleotides are TGTGCCAGCAGCTTGAACACTGAAGCTTTCTTT. This gives the protein CASSLNTEAFF.

The V and J genes are TRBV28 and TRBJ1-1, with D unresolved. CDR3 length: 14 residues. Deletions cut 11 bases from V and 3 bases from J, with 19 bases between. Germline CDR1 MDHEN, CDR2 SYDVKM. CDR3 region: CAVRPTFFDTEAFF. In DNA form, the CDR3 reads TGTGCCGTCCGACCAACGTTCTTTGACACTGAAGCTTTCTTT.

V is TRBV19 and J is TRBJ1-5; D might be TRBD1 (6 bases). The CDR3 has 16 amino acids. CDR1 is LNHDA, CDR2 SQIVND, per germline (reference sequence). Trimming left V 4 bases short and J 1 base short, with 14 bases between. The CDR3 sequence is CASSTIQGVSNQPQHF. In DNA form, the CDR3 reads TGTGCCAGTAGTACCATACAGGGTGTGAGCAATCAGCCCCAGCATTTT. Full variable domain (missing parts from reference TRBV19 and TRBJ1-5): DGGITQSPKYLFRKEGQNVTLSCEQNLNHDAMYWYRQDPGQGLRLIYYSQIVNDFQKGDIAEGYSVSREKKESFPLTVTSAQKNPTAFYLCASSTIQGVSNQPQHFGDGTRLSIL.

V and J are TRBV15 and TRBJ2-3; weak D call: TRBD2 (5 bases). The CDR3 has 14 residues. Trimming removed 1 base at V and 6 bases at J, with 11 bases between. Germline CDR1 is LNHNV and CDR2 is YYDKDF (reference sequence). This CDR3 is CATSRAGSRDTQYF. The CDR3 bases are TGTGCCACCAGCAGAGCGGGGTCAAGGGATACGCAGTATTTT. The whole variable domain, filled in from reference TRBV15 and TRBJ2-3, reads DAMVIQNPRYQVTQFGKPVTLSCSQTLNHNVMYWYQQKSSQAPKLLFHYYDKDFNNEADTPDNFQSRRPNTSFCFLDIRSPGLGDTAMYLCATSRAGSRDTQYFGPGTRLTVL.

V is TRBV10-2 and J is TRBJ1-2; D gene ambiguous. The CDR3 is 14 residues long. From germline, CDR1 is WSHSY and CDR2 SAAADI. V was pared by 6 bases and J by 6 bases, with 17 bases between. In DNA, the CDR3 is TGCGCCAGCAGCGACACGACGACGGCCCATGGCTACACCTTC. Protein: CASSDTTTAHGYTF.

This clone was seen once. The gene calls are TRBV9 and TRBJ2-3; TRBD1 matches at 7 bases. The V and J ends lost 4 bases and 3 bases, in that order; junction bases with no gene match: 5. This CDR3 has 14 amino acids. The germline V gene encodes CDR1 SGDLS and CDR2 YYNGEE. CDR3 DNA sequence: TGTGCCAGCAGCCCACGACAGGGTACAGATACGCAGTATTTT. This sequence encodes CASSPRQGTDTQYF.

This clone was observed a handful of times. The chain recombines TRBV15 with TRBJ2-7; TRBD1 matches 7 bases. J was trimmed by 4 bases and V by 5 bases; bases with no gene match: 8. The CDR3 length is 14 residues. Germline assignment: CDR1 LNHNV and CDR2 YYDKDF (reference sequence). Written as DNA, the CDR3 is TGTGCCACCAGCGTACCCGACAGGGAGTACGAGCAGTACTTC. Amino acids: CATSVPDREYEQYF.

In DNA, the CDR3 is TGTGCCAGCAGCCAAGAAGCTACTAGCGGGGCTGGGACCCAGTACTTC. Encoded protein: CASSQEATSGAGTQYF. The chain has TRBV3-1 (or the pseudogene TRBV3-2) and TRBJ2-5, with 10 bases matching TRBD2. The CDR3 consists of 16 residues. Germline CDR1 reads LGHDT; CDR2 reads YNNKEL (reference sequence). The ends lost 0 bases at V and 7 bases at J; junction bases unmatched: 8.

The V and J genes are TRBV7-2 and TRBJ2-3, with TRBD2 matching over 9 bases. The germline gives CDR1 SGHTA, CDR2 FQGNSA. V shed 0 bases and J 2 bases; nucleotides not matched to a gene: 6. This CDR3 region has 17 residues. The CDR3 loop is CASSLAVLAGATDTQYF. The CDR3 DNA is TGTGCCAGCAGCTTAGCGGTATTAGCGGGGGCCACAGATACGCAGTATTTT. Full variable domain (missing parts from reference TRBV7-2 and TRBJ2-3): GAGVSQSPSNKVTEKGKDVELRCDPISGHTALYWYRQSLGQGLEFLIYFQGNSAPDKSGLPSDRFSAERTGGSVSTLTIQRTQQEDSAVYLCASSLAVLAGATDTQYFGPGTRLTVL.

The table lists this clone with a count of one. The V gene is TRBV19, the J gene TRBJ2-7; D not resolved. Trimming pared 7 bases from V and 2 bases from J, leaving 12 bases between. The CDR3 contains 13 residues. The germline V gene has CDR1 LNHDA and CDR2 SQIVND (reference sequence). The DNA of the CDR3 is TGTGCCAGTAATCATGGTGGTACCTACGAGCAGTACTTC. This sequence encodes CASNHGGTYEQYF.

V is TRBV5-1 and J is TRBJ1-1; tentatively, D is TRBD1 (6 bases). This CDR3 is 12 amino acids long. The germline gives CDR1 SGHRS, CDR2 YFSETQ. V was cut by 4 bases and J by 4 bases, with 8 bases left in between. Here the CDR3 reads CASSNRVTEAFF. The CDR3 nucleotides are TGCGCCAGCAGCAACAGGGTCACTGAAGCTTTCTTT.

V usage is TRBV7-9 and J usage is TRBJ1-2; D is unresolved. Trimming took 5 bases from V and 8 from J, leaving 9 bases between them. The CDR3 is made up of 11 amino acids. Germline V gene data show CDR1 as SEHNR and CDR2 as FQNEAQ (reference sequence). The DNA for the CDR3 is TGTGCCAGCAGCGGGCTGATGGGCTACACCTTC. Amino acid sequence: CASSGLMGYTF.

This clone was seen only once. The chain combines TRBV4-1 with TRBJ1-2; TRBD1 agrees at 8 bases. The germline V gene encodes CDR1 MGHRA and CDR2 YSYEKL. The CDR3 runs 17 residues. V shed 0 bases, J shed 0 bases, and the junction held 6 bases outside the gene matches. For the CDR3, the DNA is TGCGCCAGCAGCCAAGATGGGGGACAGGAAGCTAACTATGGCTACACCTTC. It translates to CASSQDGGQEANYGYTF.

The V gene is TRBV13, the J gene TRBJ1-2; TRBD1 agrees at 7 bases. The CDR3 sequence is 14 residues long. Unmatched junction bases numbered 5, after V lost 3 bases and J lost 4 bases. CDR1 is PRHDT, CDR2 FYEKMQ, per germline (reference sequence). The CDR3: CASSFWGQSYGYTF. The CDR3 coding sequence is TGTGCCAGCAGCTTTTGGGGACAGTCCTATGGCTACACCTTC.

This chain uses TRBV12-5 with TRBJ1-5; a possible D gene is TRBD1 (5 bases). CDR3 size: 16 residues. The V gene lost 2 bases and the J gene lost 0 bases, with 11 bases spanning the gap. Germline-derived CDR1 and CDR2 are LGHNT and FRNRAP. The CDR3 protein is CASGLWGGYSNQPQHF. The CDR3 region has the DNA TGTGCTAGTGGTTTGTGGGGCGGTTATAGCAATCAGCCCCAGCATTTT.

V is TRBV27 and J is TRBJ2-5; D not certain. The V gene's germline CDR1 is MNHEY and CDR2 SMNVEV (reference sequence). The CDR3 sequence is 14 residues long. Trimming pared 6 bases from V and 1 base from J, leaving 12 bases between. The CDR3 region is CASSDNDGQETQYF. The CDR3, as DNA: TGTGCCAGCAGCGACAATGACGGCCAAGAGACCCAGTACTTC.

This chain connects TRBV10-1 to TRBJ2-2, with D unclear. V lost 5 bases to trimming and J lost 2 bases, with 6 bases between them. Germline V gene sequence: CDR1 WNHNN, CDR2 SYGVQD (reference sequence). The CDR3 is made up of 13 amino acids. CDR3 in amino acids: CASSRRNTGELFF. The DNA of the CDR3 is TGCGCCAGCAGTCGGAGAAACACCGGGGAGCTGTTTTTT.

V gene TRBV20-1 combines with J gene TRBJ1-1; no clear D gene. This CDR3 spans 11 amino acids. Trimming removed 2 bases from V and 6 bases from J, with 7 bases in between. CDR1 is DFQATT, CDR2 SNEGSKA, per germline (reference sequence). The CDR3 loop is CSARPLSEAFF. CDR3 bases: TGCAGTGCTAGACCATTGTCTGAAGCTTTCTTT.

This clone was counted once. The gene calls are TRBV25-1 and TRBJ2-7, with D uncertain. Trimming took 4 bases from V and 0 from J, leaving 16 bases between them. CDR1 is MGHDK and CDR2 is SYGVNS in the germline V gene. The CDR3 is 16 residues long. DNA for the CDR3: TGTGCCAGCAGTGGTGGGGTACCGTCGAGCTCCTACGAGCAGTACTTC. As protein: CASSGGVPSSSYEQYF.

V and J are TRBV29-1 and TRBJ2-4; TRBD1 matches 9 bases. CDR3 length equals 13 residues. The germline gives CDR1 SQVTM, CDR2 ANQGSEA. With 4 bases clipped from V and 7 bases from J, the junction kept 5 bases outside the gene matches. The DNA for the CDR3 is TGCAGCGTTGCGGGACAGGGTGGGAACATTCAGTACTTC. Translation gives CSVAGQGGNIQYF.

V gene TRBV5-5 combines with J gene TRBJ1-5; D unresolved. Looked up from germline, CDR1 is SGHKS and CDR2 is YYEKEE (reference sequence). Trimming removed 6 bases from V and 4 bases from J, with 17 bases in between. The CDR3 covers 15 residues. Here the CDR3 DNA reads TGTGCCAGCACCTATCCGTCGTCTCCGAATCAGCCCCAGCATTTT. It specifies CASTYPSSPNQPQHF.

The chain is built from TRBV10-3 and TRBJ1-2; tentative D call: TRBD1 (5 bases). The V end lost 3 bases, the J end lost 7 bases, and 24 bases lay between the germline ends. This CDR3 comprises 17 residues. Germline CDR1 is ENHRY and CDR2 is SYGVKD. In DNA form, the CDR3 reads TGTGCCATCAGTGATTACCCGATGAGGGTAGGGACTACTGGCTACACCTTC. Protein product: CAISDYPMRVGTTGYTF.

The V gene is TRBV4-1, the J gene TRBJ2-7, with TRBD2 as a possible D gene (5 bases). Germline V CDR1 and CDR2: MGHRA, YSYEKL. V lost 3 bases and J lost 0, with 15 bases in between. The CDR3 has 16 residues. CDR3 in DNA: TGCGCCAGCAGCCACCCAGCGGACCAGAGCTCCTACGAGCAGTACTTC. Translating gives CASSHPADQSSYEQYF.

The J gene is TRBJ2-7, the V gene TRBV3-1 (or the pseudogene TRBV3-2); 7 bases align to TRBD1. The junction had 4 bases not matched to a gene; V was cut back by 6 bases and J by 2 bases. CDR3 length equals 13 residues. Germline lookup yields CDR1 LGHDT and CDR2 YNNKEL (reference sequence). CDR3 nucleotide sequence: TGTGCCAGCAGTTTTGGACAGGCCTACGAGCAGTACTTC. It encodes CASSFGQAYEQYF.

This chain uses TRBV6-4 with TRBJ2-3; TRBD2 agrees at 13 bases. V gave up 4 bases and J gave up 4 bases; unmatched junction bases: 14. The CDR3 has 19 amino acids. Germline CDR1 and CDR2: MRHNA and SNTAGT. The CDR3 nucleotides read TGTGCCAGCAGTGCCGCGACACTAACTAGCGGGGGGGCTGCAGATACGCAGTATTTT. This encodes CASSAATLTSGGAADTQYF.

V usage is TRBV19 and J usage is TRBJ2-1; D ambiguous. The CDR3 consists of 11 residues. The germline V gene has CDR1 LNHDA and CDR2 SQIVND (reference sequence). Between the trimmed V and J ends, which lost 4 bases and 15 bases, there was a span of 13 bases. CDR3 sequence: CASSTGIDGFF. In DNA, the CDR3 is TGTGCCAGTAGTACAGGCATCGACGGGTTCTTC.

The chain joins TRBV9 to TRBJ2-1; D call uncertain. Germline assignment: CDR1 SGDLS and CDR2 YYNGEE. V dropped 0 bases and J dropped 0 bases, with 7 bases sitting between them. The CDR3 spans 15 residues. This CDR3 reads CASSVAVDSYNEQFF. The DNA for the CDR3 is TGTGCCAGCAGCGTAGCGGTAGACTCCTACAATGAGCAGTTCTTC.